This T cell receptor (beta chain) originates from a study of PD-1 blockade in mismatch repair-deficient tumors. Study context: Patients had eleven to twelve mismatch repair-deficient cancer types, all previously treated and progressing.

In the case of this clone: Its antigen is currently unknown.

TCRdb keeps only in-frame clones here, not all; method: immunoSEQ multiplex PCR. The sample comprises fewer than 45,000 clones, roughly 85% of which are singletons, and roughly 4% rests with the top ten. Regarding the study as a whole: Tumor-resident clones, often undetectable pretreatment in blood, expanded then contracted after pembrolizumab.

This CDR3 comprises 16 residues. This specimen was peripheral blood, taken about 81 weeks after starting pembrolizumab. V gene TRBV21-1 combines with J gene TRBJ1-5; the table assigns TRBD1, which was not confirmed against the DNA. TRBV21-1 is a pseudogene locus. This clonotype was sampled from an adult with mismatch repair-deficient cancer. The CDR3 DNA follows: TGTGCCAGCAGCAAATCGCCCAGGGCTATTGTCTTGCCCCAGCATTTT. As protein: CASSKSPRAIVLPQHF.